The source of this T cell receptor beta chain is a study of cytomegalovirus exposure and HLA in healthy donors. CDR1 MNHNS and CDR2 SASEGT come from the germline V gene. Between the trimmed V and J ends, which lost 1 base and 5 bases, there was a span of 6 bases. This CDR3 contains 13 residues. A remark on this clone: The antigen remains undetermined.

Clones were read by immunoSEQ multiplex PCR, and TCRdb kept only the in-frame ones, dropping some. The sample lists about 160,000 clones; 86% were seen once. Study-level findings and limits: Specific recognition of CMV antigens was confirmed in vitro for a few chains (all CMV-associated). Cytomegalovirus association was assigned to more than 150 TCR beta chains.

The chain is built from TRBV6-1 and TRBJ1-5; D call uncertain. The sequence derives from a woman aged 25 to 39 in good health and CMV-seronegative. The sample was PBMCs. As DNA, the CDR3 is TGTGCCAGCAGTGAAGGCGTTCATCAGCCCCAGCATTTT. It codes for CASSEGVHQPQHF.